This TCR beta chain emerged from a study of shared T cell receptors in the human thymus. Only in-frame clones appear in the TCRdb table, and some are missing; sequencing was by immunoSEQ multiplex PCR. Counted here are more than 550,000 clones, about 89% occurring once; the ten biggest clones make up under 0.01%. CDR1 is SGDLS and CDR2 is YYNGEE in the germline V gene. Trimming took 3 bases from V and 3 from J; bases not matched to a gene: 11. The CDR3 consists of 16 residues. The same specimen was also included in a second study, on human thymus T cells. According to that study: Among the donors, all were healthy Finnish infants having corrective surgery for congenital heart defects. Resected material from corrective heart surgery provided the thymus tissue analysed. Both thymic and peripheral blood repertoires showed apparently biased V and J usage. Unrelated individuals were reported by related research to share highly overlapping thymic repertoires.

Source material: thymocytes. The gene calls are TRBV9 and TRBJ1-1, with 7 bases lining up with TRBD1. This TCR derives from a boy in the first two years of life with a congenital heart defect. The CDR3 loop is CASSAPTGSEDTEAFF. The DNA for the CDR3 is TGTGCCAGCAGCGCCCCGACAGGGAGTGAGGACACTGAAGCTTTCTTT. The whole variable domain, remainder taken from reference TRBV9 and TRBJ1-1, is DSGVTQTPKHLITATGQRVTLRCSPRSGDLSVYWYQQSLDQGLQFLIQYYNGEERAKGNILERFSAQQFPDLHSELNLSSLELGDSALYFCASSAPTGSEDTEAFFGQGTRLTVV.